The clone carrying this T cell receptor (beta chain) was counted a single time. The antigen is not known. The donors were in the approximately 130-subject validation cohort, distinct from the approximately 700-subject first cohort. This specimen belongs to a study of cytomegalovirus exposure and HLA in healthy donors. Points from the study as a whole: Some TCR beta chains (over 150 of them) were listed as cytomegalovirus-associated.

V was trimmed by 7 bases and J by 3 bases, leaving 17 bases between them. CDR3 length equals 15 residues. Germline V CDR1 and CDR2: SGDLS, YYNGEE. This table comes from immunoSEQ multiplex PCR, and its TCRdb copy is limited to in-frame clones, with some not included. Of 99,000 or so clones in the sample, around 83% were seen once. This clonotype was obtained from a woman younger than 30 in good health and CMV-seropositive. Sequences were obtained from PBMCs. This chain links TRBV9 with TRBJ1-5, with D possibly being TRBD1 (6 bases). The CDR3 reads CASRPLDRINQPQHF. In DNA form, the CDR3 reads TGTGCCAGCCGTCCCCTAGACAGGATCAATCAGCCCCAGCATTTT.